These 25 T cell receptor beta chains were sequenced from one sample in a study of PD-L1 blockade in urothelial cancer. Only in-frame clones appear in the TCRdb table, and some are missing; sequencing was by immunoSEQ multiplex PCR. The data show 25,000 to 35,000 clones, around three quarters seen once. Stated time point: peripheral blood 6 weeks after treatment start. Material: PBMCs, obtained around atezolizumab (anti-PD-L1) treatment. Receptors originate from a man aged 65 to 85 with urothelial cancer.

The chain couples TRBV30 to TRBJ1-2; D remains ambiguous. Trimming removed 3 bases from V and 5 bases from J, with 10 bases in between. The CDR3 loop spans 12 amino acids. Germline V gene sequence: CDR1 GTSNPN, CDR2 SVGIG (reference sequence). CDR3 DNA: TGTGCCTGGAGCCGCCGCAGATATGGCTACACCTTC. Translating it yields CAWSRRRYGYTF.

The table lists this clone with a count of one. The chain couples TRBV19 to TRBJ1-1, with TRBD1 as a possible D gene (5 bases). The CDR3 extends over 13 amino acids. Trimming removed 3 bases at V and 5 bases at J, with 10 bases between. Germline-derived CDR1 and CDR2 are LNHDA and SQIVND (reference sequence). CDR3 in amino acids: CASSMAPGTEAFF. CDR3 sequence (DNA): TGTGCCAGTAGTATGGCCCCAGGGACTGAAGCTTTCTTT.

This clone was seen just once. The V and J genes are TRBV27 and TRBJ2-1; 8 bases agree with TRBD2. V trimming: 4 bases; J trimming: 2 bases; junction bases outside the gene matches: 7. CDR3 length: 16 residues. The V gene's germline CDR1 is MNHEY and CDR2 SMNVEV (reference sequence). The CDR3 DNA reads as TGTGCCAGCAGTTCTATACGGGAGGGAGCCTACAATGAGCAGTTCTTC. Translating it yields CASSSIREGAYNEQFF.

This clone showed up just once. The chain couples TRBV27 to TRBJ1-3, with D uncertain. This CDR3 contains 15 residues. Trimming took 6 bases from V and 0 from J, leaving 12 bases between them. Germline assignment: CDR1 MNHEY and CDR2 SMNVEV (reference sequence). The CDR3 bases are TGTGCCAGCAGCCGCCCCGGGAGCTCTGGAAACACCATATATTTT. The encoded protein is CASSRPGSSGNTIYF.

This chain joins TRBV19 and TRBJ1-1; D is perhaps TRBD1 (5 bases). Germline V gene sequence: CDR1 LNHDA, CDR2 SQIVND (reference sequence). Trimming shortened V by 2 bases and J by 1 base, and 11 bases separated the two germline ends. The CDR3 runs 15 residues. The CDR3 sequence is CASSIRGSQNTEAFF. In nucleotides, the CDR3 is TGTGCCAGTAGTATAAGGGGCAGCCAGAACACTGAAGCTTTCTTT.

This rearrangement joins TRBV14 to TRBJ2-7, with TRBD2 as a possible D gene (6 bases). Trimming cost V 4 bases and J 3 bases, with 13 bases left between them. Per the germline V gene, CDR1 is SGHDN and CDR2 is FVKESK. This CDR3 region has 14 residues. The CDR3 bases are TGTGCCAGCAGCCCCCAAATGGGGGGCTACGAGCAGTACTTC. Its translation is CASSPQMGGYEQYF.

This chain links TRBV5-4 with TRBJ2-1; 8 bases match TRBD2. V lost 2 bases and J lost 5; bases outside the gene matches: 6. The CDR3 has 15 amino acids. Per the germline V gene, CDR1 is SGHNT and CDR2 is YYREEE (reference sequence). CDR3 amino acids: CASSFGAGEDNEQFF. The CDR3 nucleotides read TGTGCCAGCAGCTTTGGAGCGGGAGAAGACAATGAGCAGTTCTTC.

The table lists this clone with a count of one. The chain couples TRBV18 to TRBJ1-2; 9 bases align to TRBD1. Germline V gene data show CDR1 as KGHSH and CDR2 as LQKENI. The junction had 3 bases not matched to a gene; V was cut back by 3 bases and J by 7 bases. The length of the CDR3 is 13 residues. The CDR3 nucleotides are TGTGCCAGCTCACCGGGACAGGGCCTTGGCTACACCTTC. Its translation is CASSPGQGLGYTF.

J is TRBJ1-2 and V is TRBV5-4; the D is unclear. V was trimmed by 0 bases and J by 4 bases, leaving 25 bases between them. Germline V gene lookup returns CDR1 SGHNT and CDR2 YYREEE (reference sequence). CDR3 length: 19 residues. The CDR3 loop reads CASSLGAMGAAIVGYGYTF. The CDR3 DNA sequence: TGTGCCAGCAGCTTGGGGGCGATGGGCGCAGCTATCGTCGGCTATGGCTACACCTTC.

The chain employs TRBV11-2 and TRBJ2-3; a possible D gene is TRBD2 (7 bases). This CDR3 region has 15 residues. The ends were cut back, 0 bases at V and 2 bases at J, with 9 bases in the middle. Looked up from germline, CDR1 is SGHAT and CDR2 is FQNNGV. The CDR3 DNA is TGTGCCAGCAGCTTAGATGCGGGGGCCACAGATACGCAGTATTTT. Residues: CASSLDAGATDTQYF.

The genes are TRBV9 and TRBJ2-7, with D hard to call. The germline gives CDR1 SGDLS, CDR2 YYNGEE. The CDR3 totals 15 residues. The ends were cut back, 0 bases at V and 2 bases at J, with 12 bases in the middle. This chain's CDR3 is CASSVGSERTYEQYF. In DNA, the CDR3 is TGTGCCAGCAGCGTAGGGTCGGAGCGTACCTACGAGCAGTACTTC.

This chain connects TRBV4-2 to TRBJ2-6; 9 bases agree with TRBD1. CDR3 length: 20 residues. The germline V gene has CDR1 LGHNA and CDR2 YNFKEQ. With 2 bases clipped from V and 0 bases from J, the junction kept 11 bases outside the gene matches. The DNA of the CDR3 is TGTGCCAGCAGCCAATCTTTTTCCGGGACAGGGAACTCTGGGGCCAACGTCCTGACTTTC. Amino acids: CASSQSFSGTGNSGANVLTF.

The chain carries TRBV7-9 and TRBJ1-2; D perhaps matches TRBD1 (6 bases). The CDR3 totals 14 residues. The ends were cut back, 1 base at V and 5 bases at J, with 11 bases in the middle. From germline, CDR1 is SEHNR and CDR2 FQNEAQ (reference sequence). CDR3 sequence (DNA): TGTGCCAGCAGCTTAGTCGGGACACCGTATGGCTACACCTTC. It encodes CASSLVGTPYGYTF.

The DNA for the CDR3 is TGTGCCAGCAGTATGGACAGTTATTCTGGAAACACCATATATTTT. It translates to CASSMDSYSGNTIYF. This sequence joins TRBV5-4 and TRBJ1-3, with D possibly being TRBD1 (6 bases). This CDR3 has 15 amino acids. Germline lookup yields CDR1 SGHNT and CDR2 YYREEE (reference sequence). Deletions cut 5 bases from V and 1 base from J, with 13 bases between.

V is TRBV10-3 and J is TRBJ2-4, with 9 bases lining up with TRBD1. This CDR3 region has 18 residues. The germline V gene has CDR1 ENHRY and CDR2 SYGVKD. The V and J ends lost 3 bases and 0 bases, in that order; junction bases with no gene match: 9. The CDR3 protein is CAISEGTGNAVAKNIQYF. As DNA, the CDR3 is TGTGCCATCAGTGAAGGGACAGGGAACGCGGTAGCCAAAAACATTCAGTACTTC.

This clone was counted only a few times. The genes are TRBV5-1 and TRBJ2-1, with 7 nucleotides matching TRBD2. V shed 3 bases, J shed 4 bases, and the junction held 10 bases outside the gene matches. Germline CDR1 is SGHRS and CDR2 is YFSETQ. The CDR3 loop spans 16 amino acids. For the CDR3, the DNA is TGCGCCAGCAGCTCGGGGGGTCCCACTAGGTACAATGAGCAGTTCTTC. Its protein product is CASSSGGPTRYNEQFF.

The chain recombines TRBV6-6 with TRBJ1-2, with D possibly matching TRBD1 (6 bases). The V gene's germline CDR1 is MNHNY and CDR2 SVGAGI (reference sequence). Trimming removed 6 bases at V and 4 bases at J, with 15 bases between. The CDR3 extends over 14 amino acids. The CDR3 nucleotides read TGTGCCAGCAGCTTAGACAGGAGTCTCTATGGCTACACCTTC. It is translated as CASSLDRSLYGYTF.

In nucleotides, the CDR3 is TGTGCCAGCAGCGCGCGACTACAGGGATTTGTCGCTTTCTTT. Protein product: CASSARLQGFVAFF. V and J are TRBV7-2 and TRBJ1-1; weak D call: TRBD1 (6 bases). The CDR3 length is 14 residues. Trimming removed 5 bases from V and 11 bases from J, with 21 bases in between. The germline CDR1 and CDR2 sequences are SGHTA and FQGNSA.

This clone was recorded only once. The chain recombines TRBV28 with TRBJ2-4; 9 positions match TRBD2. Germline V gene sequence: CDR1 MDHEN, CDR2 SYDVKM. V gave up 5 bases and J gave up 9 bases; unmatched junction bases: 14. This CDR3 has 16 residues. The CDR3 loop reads CASSPRLAEVRGIQYF. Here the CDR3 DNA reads TGTGCCAGCAGTCCACGACTAGCGGAGGTTAGGGGCATTCAGTACTTC.

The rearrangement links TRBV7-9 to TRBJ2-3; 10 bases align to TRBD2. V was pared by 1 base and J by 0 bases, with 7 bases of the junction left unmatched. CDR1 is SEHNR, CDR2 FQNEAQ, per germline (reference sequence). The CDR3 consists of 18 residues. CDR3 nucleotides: TGTGCCAGCAGCTTAGGTACTAGCGGGAAGACTAGCACAGATACGCAGTATTTT. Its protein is CASSLGTSGKTSTDTQYF.

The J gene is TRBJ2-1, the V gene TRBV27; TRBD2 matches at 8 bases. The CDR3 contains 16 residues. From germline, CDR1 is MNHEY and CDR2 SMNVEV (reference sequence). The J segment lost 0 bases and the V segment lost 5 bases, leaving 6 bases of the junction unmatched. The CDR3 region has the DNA TGTGCCAGCAGTCCCCTAGCGGGCCTCTCCTACAATGAGCAGTTCTTC. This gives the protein CASSPLAGLSYNEQFF.

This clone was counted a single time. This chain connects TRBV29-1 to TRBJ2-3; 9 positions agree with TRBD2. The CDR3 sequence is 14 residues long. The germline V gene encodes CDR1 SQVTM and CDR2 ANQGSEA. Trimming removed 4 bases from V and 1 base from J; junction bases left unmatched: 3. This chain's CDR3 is CSVAPSGGTDTQYF. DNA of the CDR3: TGCAGCGTTGCTCCTAGCGGGGGCACAGATACGCAGTATTTT.

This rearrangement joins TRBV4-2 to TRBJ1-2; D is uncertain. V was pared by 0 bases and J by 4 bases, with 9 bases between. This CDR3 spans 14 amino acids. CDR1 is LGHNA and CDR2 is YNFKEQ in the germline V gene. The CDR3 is CASSQDQRAYGYTF. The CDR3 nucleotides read TGTGCCAGCAGCCAAGATCAGAGGGCCTATGGCTACACCTTC.

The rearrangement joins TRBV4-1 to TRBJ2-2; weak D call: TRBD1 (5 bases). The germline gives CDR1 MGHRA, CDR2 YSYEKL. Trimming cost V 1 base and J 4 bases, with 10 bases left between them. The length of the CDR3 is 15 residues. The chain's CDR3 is CASSQGRQFTGELFF. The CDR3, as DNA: TGCGCCAGCAGCCAAGGTCGACAGTTCACCGGGGAGCTGTTTTTT.

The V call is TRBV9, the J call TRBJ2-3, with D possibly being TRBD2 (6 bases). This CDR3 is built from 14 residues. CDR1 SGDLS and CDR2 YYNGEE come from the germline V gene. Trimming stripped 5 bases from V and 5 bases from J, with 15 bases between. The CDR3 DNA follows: TGTGCCAGCAGTAAAGACTGGAGGGTAGATACGCAGTATTTT. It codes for CASSKDWRVDTQYF.